This entry features one T cell receptor beta chain sequence. The protocol was immunoSEQ multiplex PCR, while the TCRdb copy is restricted to in-frame clones and leaves out a portion. The table shows roughly 59,000 clones, with 65% to 85% occurring only once. This specimen belongs to a study of blood T cell repertoires in COVID-19. Study summary: COVID-19 samples collected from the United States, Italy and Spain covered acute and convalescent phases.

Trimming stripped 3 bases from V and 6 bases from J, with 14 bases between. CDR3 length: 14 amino acids. Germline V lookup: CDR1 KGHSH, CDR2 LQKENI. The chain is built from TRBV18 and TRBJ1-1, with D possibly being TRBD1 (5 bases). Sequencing was carried out using peripheral blood. This TCR was sampled from a woman aged 45-60 years with active or convalescent COVID-19. The CDR3 nucleotides read TGTGCCAGCTCACCCGCTGCGGGGCGGGCTGAAGCTTTCTTT. Residues: CASSPAAGRAEAFF.